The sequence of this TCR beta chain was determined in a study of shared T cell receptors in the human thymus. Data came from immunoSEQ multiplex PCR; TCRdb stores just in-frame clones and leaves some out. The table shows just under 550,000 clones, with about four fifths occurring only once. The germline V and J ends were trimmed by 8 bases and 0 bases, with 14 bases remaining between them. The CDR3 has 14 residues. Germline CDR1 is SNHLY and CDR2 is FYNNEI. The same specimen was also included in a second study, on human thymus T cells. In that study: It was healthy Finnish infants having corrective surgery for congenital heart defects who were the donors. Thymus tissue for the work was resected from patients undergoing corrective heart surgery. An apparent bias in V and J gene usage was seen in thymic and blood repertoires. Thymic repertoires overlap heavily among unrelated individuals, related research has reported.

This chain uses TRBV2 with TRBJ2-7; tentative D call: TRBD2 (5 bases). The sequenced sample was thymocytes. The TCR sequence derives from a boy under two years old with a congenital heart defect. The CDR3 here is CASESRDHSYEQYF. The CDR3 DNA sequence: TGTGCCAGCGAGTCCCGGGATCACTCCTACGAGCAGTACTTC.